A single sample gave rise to the 27 T cell receptor beta chains below, sequenced in a study of cytomegalovirus exposure and HLA in healthy donors (dated by TCRdb to 2016 to 2017). Libraries were prepared through the immunoSEQ multiplex PCR assay. The multiplex PCR relied on a mix of 60 forward primers for TCR Vbeta segments and 13 reverse primers for TCR Jbeta segments. TCRdb obtained this table from immuneACCESS and retained in-frame rearrangements with V and J assigned. These tables miss some clones; where compared with another copy, unresolved V genes account for less than half of the shortfall, and the remainder is unexplained. The sample table shows about 190,000 clones, and over 70% are seen once. Jointly, the top ten make up 3.1% of the sample. The sequenced sample consisted of PBMCs. These TCRs come from a woman aged 25 to 39 in good health and CMV-seropositive.

This clone was picked up one time. This sequence joins TRBV2 and TRBJ2-5; no definite D call. Germline V gene lookup returns CDR1 SNHLY and CDR2 FYNNEI. The CDR3 totals 12 residues. V lost 7 bases, J lost 4 bases, and 10 bases lay in between. CDR3: CASTLTGETQYF. The CDR3, as DNA: TGTGCCAGCACCCTGACTGGAGAGACCCAGTACTTC.

The chain joins TRBV6-4 to TRBJ2-1, with TRBD2 identical over 9 bases. J was trimmed by 0 bases and V by 4 bases; bases with no gene match: 4. From germline, CDR1 is MRHNA and CDR2 SNTAGT. This CDR3 has 16 amino acids. CDR3 coding DNA: TGTGCCAGCAGTGTCTTAGCGGGGGTCTCCTACAATGAGCAGTTCTTC. Translation: CASSVLAGVSYNEQFF.

The CDR3 loop reads CASSLAGRGGELFF. Written as DNA, the CDR3 is TGCGCCAGCAGCTTGGCCGGACGGGGTGGGGAGCTGTTTTTT. The gene calls are TRBV5-1 and TRBJ2-2; a possible D gene is TRBD2 (5 bases). V lost 0 bases and J 8 bases, leaving 11 bases between the germline ends. Germline lookup yields CDR1 SGHRS and CDR2 YFSETQ. The CDR3 loop spans 14 amino acids.

The chain recombines TRBV18 with TRBJ2-7, with a weak D call TRBD2 (5 bases). V lost 2 bases and J 5 bases, leaving 7 bases between the germline ends. This CDR3 contains 12 residues. From germline, CDR1 is KGHSH and CDR2 LQKENI. DNA for the CDR3: TGTGCCAGCTCACCATCCGGGGACGAGCAGTACTTC. It specifies CASSPSGDEQYF.

The genes are TRBV7-8 and TRBJ2-7; 8 nucleotides line up with TRBD2. The trim removed 0 bases at V and 0 bases at J, leaving 16 bases unmatched. This CDR3 has 20 residues. Per germline, CDR1 SGHVS and CDR2 FQNEAQ. CDR3 sequence: CASSLATHIFSGANSYEQYF. CDR3 bases: TGTGCCAGCAGCTTAGCGACGCACATCTTTAGCGGGGCAAACTCCTACGAGCAGTACTTC. The complete variable domain, with remaining parts taken from reference TRBV7-8 and TRBJ2-7, reads GAGVSQSPRYKVAKRGQDVALRCDPISGHVSLFWYQQALGQGPEFLTYFQNEAQLDKSGLPSDRFFAERPEGSVSTLKIQRTQQEDSAVYLCASSLATHIFSGANSYEQYFGPGTRLTVT.

This clone occurred a few times. V and J are TRBV5-1 and TRBJ1-1; D ambiguous. This CDR3 spans 14 amino acids. Trimming took 3 bases from V and 1 from J, leaving 10 bases between them. Per the germline V gene, CDR1 is SGHRS and CDR2 is YFSETQ. CDR3 sequence: CASSYIGENTEAFF. In DNA form, the CDR3 reads TGCGCCAGCAGCTACATCGGGGAGAACACTGAAGCTTTCTTT.

The J gene is TRBJ1-3, the V gene TRBV4-1; D is ambiguous. From germline, CDR1 is MGHRA and CDR2 YSYEKL. The CDR3 consists of 19 residues. Trimming cost V 1 base and J 0 bases, with 19 bases left between them. CDR3 protein: CASSQGPSVSSDSGNTIYF. The DNA of the CDR3 is TGCGCCAGCAGCCAAGGCCCCTCAGTCTCGAGCGACTCTGGAAACACCATATATTTT.

This chain links TRBV27 with TRBJ2-1; 11 bases match TRBD1. Losses at the gene ends were 5 bases for V and 3 bases for J; bases not matched to a gene: 12. From germline, CDR1 is MNHEY and CDR2 SMNVEV (reference sequence). This CDR3 spans 18 amino acids. The CDR3 sequence is CASSLMGDRGSRYNEQFF. Written as DNA, the CDR3 is TGTGCCAGCAGTCTCATGGGGGACAGGGGGTCTCGCTACAATGAGCAGTTCTTC.

In its sample, this clone was seen a few times. The chain carries TRBV10-1 and TRBJ2-7; the D gene is possibly TRBD2 (6 bases). Germline CDR1 and CDR2: WNHNN and SYGVQD (reference sequence). The CDR3 loop spans 14 amino acids. V was clipped by 3 bases and J by 2 bases, with 11 bases between them. The CDR3 nucleotides are TGCGCCAGCAGTGATGGTAGCGGCACCTACGAGCAGTACTTC. Protein: CASSDGSGTYEQYF.

This clone was seen more than once but under ten times. The chain uses TRBV5-8 and TRBJ2-1; 8 nucleotides agree with TRBD2. The J segment lost 0 bases and the V segment lost 3 bases, leaving 8 bases of the junction unmatched. Germline V gene sequence: CDR1 SGHTS, CDR2 YDEGEE. This CDR3 is built from 17 residues. The CDR3 DNA reads TGTGCCAGCAGCTACGGACTAGCCTCCAGCTCCTACAATGAGCAGTTCTTC. It yields the protein CASSYGLASSSYNEQFF.

V and J are TRBV4-1 and TRBJ2-7, with 8 bases lining up with TRBD2. The germline gives CDR1 MGHRA, CDR2 YSYEKL. The CDR3 loop spans 19 amino acids. Trimming at V came to 2 bases and at J to 5 bases, leaving 20 bases not matched to a gene. In nucleotides, the CDR3 is TGCGCCAGCAGCCAATTACCTCCCTTGATTAGCGGGAAGGTGAACGAGCAGTACTTC. As protein: CASSQLPPLISGKVNEQYF.

This clone was counted a single time. The J gene is TRBJ2-1, the V gene TRBV4-1, with a possible D match to TRBD2 (5 bases). The V end was cut by 0 bases, the J end by 8 bases, with 8 bases between. This CDR3 is 13 amino acids long. Germline assignment: CDR1 MGHRA and CDR2 YSYEKL. CDR3 sequence reads: CASSQDRGDEQFF. The CDR3 DNA reads TGCGCCAGCAGCCAAGACCGGGGAGATGAGCAGTTCTTC.

This clone was seen only once. This chain connects TRBV10-2 to TRBJ2-7; 9 nucleotides line up with TRBD1. The germline V gene encodes CDR1 WSHSY and CDR2 SAAADI. J lost 0 bases, V lost 5 bases, and 5 bases had no gene match. The CDR3 totals 15 residues. In nucleotides, the CDR3 is TGCGCCAGCAGTACTCGGGACAGGGCCTCCTACGAGCAGTACTTC. Amino acids: CASSTRDRASYEQYF.

This clone was found a few times. The genes are TRBV6-1 and TRBJ2-7; a possible D gene is TRBD2 (6 bases). Germline lookup yields CDR1 MNHNS and CDR2 SASEGT. The CDR3 spans 13 residues. V lost 3 bases and J 4 bases, leaving 10 bases between the germline ends. The CDR3 spells CASSDGGWYEQYF. CDR3 bases: TGTGCCAGCAGTGACGGAGGGTGGTACGAGCAGTACTTC.

The gene calls are TRBV5-6 and TRBJ2-7, with D possibly being TRBD2 (5 bases). With 4 bases removed from V and 2 bases from J, the gap between germline ends came to 13 bases. Per the germline V gene, CDR1 is SGHDT and CDR2 is YYEEEE. The CDR3 is 14 residues long. The CDR3, as DNA: TGTGCCAGCAGCCAATCTCCAGCGGCCTACGAGCAGTACTTC. Translating gives CASSQSPAAYEQYF.

CDR3 in DNA: TGCGCCAGCAGCGATTACAGGGTGTACACCGGGGAGCTGTTTTTT. It yields the protein CASSDYRVYTGELFF. This rearrangement joins TRBV5-1 to TRBJ2-2; D is perhaps TRBD1 (6 bases). This CDR3 region has 15 residues. In germline, CDR1 is SGHRS, CDR2 YFSETQ. Deletions cut 4 bases from V and 3 bases from J, with 13 bases between.

The chain uses TRBV7-9 and TRBJ2-7; 13 bases agree with TRBD2. CDR3 length: 17 residues. Germline trimming cut 5 bases from V and 3 bases from J; bases unmatched to any gene: 10. CDR1 and CDR2 (germline): SEHNR, FQNEAQ (reference sequence). The CDR3 sequence: CASSPPGTSGIFYEQYF. CDR3 sequence (DNA): TGTGCCAGCAGCCCCCCCGGGACTAGCGGGATTTTCTACGAGCAGTACTTC.

The chain joins TRBV5-4 to TRBJ2-7; 9 bases map to TRBD1. Per the germline V gene, CDR1 is SGHNT and CDR2 is YYREEE (reference sequence). V lost 2 bases, J lost 3 bases, and 6 bases stayed unmatched. This CDR3 is built from 15 residues. The CDR3 here is CASSFSGTGSYEQYF. The DNA for the CDR3 is TGTGCCAGCAGCTTCTCCGGGACAGGGAGCTACGAGCAGTACTTC.

The chain employs TRBV6-6 and TRBJ1-5; 7 bases match TRBD1. V shed 6 bases, J shed 0 bases, and the junction held 5 bases outside the gene matches. The V gene's germline CDR1 is MNHNY and CDR2 SVGAGI (reference sequence). CDR3 length: 15 amino acids. CDR3 residues: CASSRDRNSNQPQHF. CDR3 bases: TGTGCCAGCAGCCGGGACAGAAATAGCAATCAGCCCCAGCATTTT.

This clone was counted between two and nine times. The rearrangement joins TRBV6-1 to TRBJ2-7, with 8 nucleotides matching TRBD2. Germline loops: CDR1 MNHNS, CDR2 SASEGT. V gave up 6 bases and J gave up 2 bases; unmatched junction bases: 9. This CDR3 comprises 15 residues. DNA for the CDR3: TGTGCCAGCAGATCGGGGGGGGTCCTCACCTACGAGCAGTACTTC. Encoded protein: CASRSGGVLTYEQYF.

This clone was found once. V and J are TRBV7-2 and TRBJ2-1, with 9 positions matching TRBD2. The junction had 8 bases not matched to a gene; V was cut back by 5 bases and J by 9 bases. There are 14 residues in the CDR3. The germline V gene encodes CDR1 SGHTA and CDR2 FQGNSA. CDR3 bases: TGTGCCAGCAGCCATGGACTAGCGATGGGTGAGCAGTTCTTC. It yields the protein CASSHGLAMGEQFF.

The chain has TRBV5-6 and TRBJ2-7; TRBD1 matches at 7 bases. The CDR3 extends over 17 amino acids. The ends lost 2 bases at V and 4 bases at J; junction bases unmatched: 15. The V gene's germline CDR1 is SGHDT and CDR2 YYEEEE. CDR3 in DNA: TGTGCCAGCAGCTTCTCGGAACAGGGGCCGTGGGGGTACGAGCAGTACTTC. Translation gives CASSFSEQGPWGYEQYF.

This clone came up once. CDR3 sequence (DNA): TGTGCCAGCAGCCGCGTTTCGACTGAGACCTACGAGCAGTACTTC. Translated, it gives CASSRVSTETYEQYF. The gene calls are TRBV13 and TRBJ2-7; D is unclear. CDR1 is PRHDT, CDR2 FYEKMQ, per germline (reference sequence). The CDR3 is 15 amino acids. Between the trimmed V and J ends, which lost 5 bases and 2 bases, there was a span of 16 bases.

The chain joins TRBV5-1 to TRBJ1-1; tentatively, D is TRBD1 (5 bases). CDR1 is SGHRS, CDR2 YFSETQ, per germline. V lost 4 bases and J lost 0, with 16 bases in between. This CDR3 contains 16 residues. The CDR3 nucleotides are TGCGCCAGCAGCCCCGGGGAGGGGACTTTGAACACTGAAGCTTTCTTT. Translating gives CASSPGEGTLNTEAFF.

The rearrangement uses TRBV5-1 and TRBJ1-2, with 9 bases matching TRBD1. V trimming: 4 bases; J trimming: 2 bases; junction bases outside the gene matches: 3. Germline CDR1 is SGHRS and CDR2 is YFSETQ. The CDR3 has 14 amino acids. CDR3 amino acids: CASSTTGGNYGYTF. CDR3 coding DNA: TGCGCCAGCAGCACAACAGGGGGCAACTATGGCTACACCTTC.

The chain couples TRBV6-5 to TRBJ2-3; 9 bases agree with TRBD2. The CDR3 runs 15 residues. The germline V gene encodes CDR1 MNHEY and CDR2 SVGAGI. With 5 bases clipped from V and 1 base from J, the junction kept 4 bases outside the gene matches. CDR3 coding DNA: TGTGCCAGCAGTCAAGGCGGGAGGGGCACAGATACGCAGTATTTT. This gives the protein CASSQGGRGTDTQYF.

The rearrangement joins TRBV19 to TRBJ2-4; D remains ambiguous. The V end lost 5 bases, the J end lost 0 bases, and 11 bases lay between the germline ends. Germline V gene sequence: CDR1 LNHDA, CDR2 SQIVND (reference sequence). This CDR3 has 15 residues. The CDR3 loop is CASSSLGLAKNIQYF. The CDR3 bases are TGTGCCAGTAGTTCCCTTGGGCTAGCCAAAAACATTCAGTACTTC.